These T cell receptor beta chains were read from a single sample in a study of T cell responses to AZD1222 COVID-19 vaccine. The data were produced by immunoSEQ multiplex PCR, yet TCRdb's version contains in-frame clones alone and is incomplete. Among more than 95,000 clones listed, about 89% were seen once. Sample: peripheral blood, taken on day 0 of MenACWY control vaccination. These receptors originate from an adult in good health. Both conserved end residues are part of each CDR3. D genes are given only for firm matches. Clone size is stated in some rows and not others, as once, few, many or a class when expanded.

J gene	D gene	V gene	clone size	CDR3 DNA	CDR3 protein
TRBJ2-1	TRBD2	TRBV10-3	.	TGTGCCGCGGGACTAGCGGGAGGACTATACAATGAGCAGTTCTTC	CAAGLAGGLYNEQFF
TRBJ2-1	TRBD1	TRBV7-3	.	TGTGCCAGCAGCGGACAGGGGGCGGAGGTACACAATGAGCAGTTCTTC	CASSGQGAEVHNEQFF
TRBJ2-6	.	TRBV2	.	TGTGCCAGCAGTGAGGTGATGCGACTAGTGAACTCTGGGGCCAACGTCCTGACTTTC	CASSEVMRLVNSGANVLTF
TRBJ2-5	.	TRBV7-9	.	TGTGCCAGCAGCTTAGGGCAGGGCGTAGAGACCCAGTACTTC	CASSLGQGVETQYF
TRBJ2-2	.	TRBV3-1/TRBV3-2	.	TGTGCCAGCAGCCAAGACCTCGGGACCGGGGAGCTGTTTTTT	CASSQDLGTGELFF
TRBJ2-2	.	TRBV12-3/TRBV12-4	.	TGTGCCAGCAGCCTCAGGGTCACCGGGGAGCTGTTTTTT	CASSLRVTGELFF
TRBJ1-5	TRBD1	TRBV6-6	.	TGTGCCAGCAGTAAGACCGGGACAGGGCCTCAGCCCCAGCATTTT	CASSKTGTGPQPQHF
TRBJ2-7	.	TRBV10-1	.	TGCGCCAGCAGTGAGTATCGGGGGAGCTCCTACGAGCAGTACTTC	CASSEYRGSSYEQYF
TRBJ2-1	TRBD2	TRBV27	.	TGTGCCAGCAGTAGTCTAGATGAGGGAGGGTTGAATAGGAATGAGCAGTTCTTC	CASSSLDEGGLNRNEQFF
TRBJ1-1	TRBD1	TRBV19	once	TGTGCCAGTACTGCAGGGGGGAACACTGAAGCTTTCTTT	CASTAGGNTEAFF
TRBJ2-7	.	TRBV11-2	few	TGTGCCAGCAGCTACAGATTACGCTACGAGCAGTACTTC	CASSYRLRYEQYF
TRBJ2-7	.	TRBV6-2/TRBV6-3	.	TGTGCCAGCAGTTATGACTACGAGCAGTACTTC	CASSYDYEQYF
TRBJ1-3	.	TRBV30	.	TGTGCCTGGAGTACGGGATCTGGAAACACCATATATTTT	CAWSTGSGNTIYF
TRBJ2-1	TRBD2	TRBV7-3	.	TGTGCCAGCAGTCGATATAGCGGGAGGGCCGACAATGAGCAGTTCTTC	CASSRYSGRADNEQFF
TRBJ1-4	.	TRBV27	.	TGTGCCAGCAGTTTATGGGGTGGCGAAAAACTGTTTTTT	CASSLWGGEKLFF
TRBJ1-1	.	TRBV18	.	TGTGCCAGCTCACCACCGAGTTTTGGGGGGAACACTGAAGCTTTCTTT	CASSPPSFGGNTEAFF
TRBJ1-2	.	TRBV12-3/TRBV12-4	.	TGTGCCAGCAGTTTAACAAGCGGGTTAATCTTC	CASSLTSGLIF
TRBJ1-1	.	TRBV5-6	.	TGTGCCAGCAACCATGGGGGGGCAGCGAACACTGAAGCTTTCTTT	CASNHGGAANTEAFF
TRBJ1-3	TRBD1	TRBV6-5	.	TGTGCCAGCAGCCGGGACAGGGACTCTGGAAACACCATATATTTT	CASSRDRDSGNTIYF
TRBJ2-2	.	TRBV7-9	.	TGTGCCAGCAGCTTACACAAGATAATCACCGGGGAGCTGTTTTTT	CASSLHKIITGELFF
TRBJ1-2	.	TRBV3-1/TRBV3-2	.	TGTGCCAGCAGCTTTTATGGCTACACCTTC	CASSFYGYTF
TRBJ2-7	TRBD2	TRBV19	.	TGTGCCAGTAGTCCGGGGACTAGCGGGAGTGGTTCCTACGAGCAGTACTTC	CASSPGTSGSGSYEQYF
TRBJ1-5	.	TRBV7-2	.	TGTGCCAGCAGCTTAAGCGGCGGAGATAATCAGCCCCAGCATTTT	CASSLSGGDNQPQHF
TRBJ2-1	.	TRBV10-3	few	TGTGCCATCAGTTCTCCGAGCGGCCTCTCCTACAATGAGCAGTTCTTC	CAISSPSGLSYNEQFF
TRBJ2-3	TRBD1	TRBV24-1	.	TGTGCCACCAGTGATCCTGCTTCCGGGACAGGGTCAGATACGCAGTATTTT	CATSDPASGTGSDTQYF
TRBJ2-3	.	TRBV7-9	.	TGTGCCAGCAGCCCCCGCACAGATACGCAGTATTTT	CASSPRTDTQYF
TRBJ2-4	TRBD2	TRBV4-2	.	TGTGCCAGCAGCCTGAAGCGGGAGATGAACATTCAGTACTTC	CASSLKREMNIQYF
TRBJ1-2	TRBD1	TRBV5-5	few	TGTGCCAGCAGCTTGTCAACAGGGGAGTTCGGTGGCTACACCTTC	CASSLSTGEFGGYTF
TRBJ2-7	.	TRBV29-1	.	TGCAGCGTTGGGGGCCTGGTAACCGGCGAGCAGTACTTC	CSVGGLVTGEQYF
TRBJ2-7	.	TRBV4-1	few	TGCGCCAGCAGCCAAGCGGGAGTAGTGCAGTACTTC	CASSQAGVVQYF
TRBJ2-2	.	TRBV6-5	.	TGTGCCAGCAGTTACACGGGGACATCGAACACCGGGGAGCTGTTTTTT	CASSYTGTSNTGELFF
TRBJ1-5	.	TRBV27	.	TGTGCCAGCAGACACAGGGTTGATCAGCCCCAGCATTTT	CASRHRVDQPQHF
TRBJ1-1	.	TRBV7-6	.	TGTGCCAGCAGCTCTCCTTCCGGTACCGGGACCCCCATAGAAGCTTTCTTT	CASSSPSGTGTPIEAFF
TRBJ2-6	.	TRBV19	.	TGTGCCAGTAGTGGACGGGTTTCTGGGGCCAACGTCCTGACTTTC	CASSGRVSGANVLTF
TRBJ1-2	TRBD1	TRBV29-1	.	TGCAGCGTTGCTCAGGGGGCACGCTACACCTTC	CSVAQGARYTF
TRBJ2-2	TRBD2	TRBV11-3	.	TGTGCCAGCAGCTTAGATTTGGTGTTCAGGCGGGAGGGTAACACCGGGGAGCTGTTTTTT	CASSLDLVFRREGNTGELFF
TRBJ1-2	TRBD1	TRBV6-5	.	TGTGCCAGCAGGGCCGGGACAGGGGGCATCTATGGCTACACCTTC	CASRAGTGGIYGYTF
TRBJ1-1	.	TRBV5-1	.	TGCGCCAGCAGCTTGGCGGGGAGGGACACTGAAGCTTTCTTT	CASSLAGRDTEAFF
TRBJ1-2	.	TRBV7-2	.	TGTGCCAGCAGCTTAGGGTGGGACAACGCTGGCTACACCTTC	CASSLGWDNAGYTF
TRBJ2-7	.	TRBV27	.	TGTGCCAGCTCCGGAGGTGGCAGGGCCGAGCAGTACTTC	CASSGGGRAEQYF
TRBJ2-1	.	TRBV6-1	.	TGTGCCAGCAGTGAAGCGCTTCGGGGCGGGAACATCGTCTATGAGCAGTTCTTC	CASSEALRGGNIVYEQFF
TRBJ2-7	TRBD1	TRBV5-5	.	TGTGCCAGCAGCCCGGACAGGGCATACGAGCAGTACTTC	CASSPDRAYEQYF
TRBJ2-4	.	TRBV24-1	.	TGTGCCACCAGTGACGGAGCCAAAAACATTCAGTACTTC	CATSDGAKNIQYF
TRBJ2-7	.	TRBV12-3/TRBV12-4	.	TGTGCCAGCAGTTTTCAGCGGTTTTACGAGCAGTACTTC	CASSFQRFYEQYF
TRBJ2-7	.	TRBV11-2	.	TGTGCCAGCAGCTTGTACCGGGTACAGTACTTC	CASSLYRVQYF
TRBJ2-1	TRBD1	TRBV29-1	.	TGCAGCGCGTCGGGGACAGGCAGCTACAATGAGCAGTTCTTC	CSASGTGSYNEQFF
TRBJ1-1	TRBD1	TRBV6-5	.	TGTGCCAGCAGTTACTTAGAGGGACAGCTCTCTGAAGCTTTCTTT	CASSYLEGQLSEAFF
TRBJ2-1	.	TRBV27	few	TGTGCCAGCAGTTGGGGACATGAGCAGTTCTTC	CASSWGHEQFF
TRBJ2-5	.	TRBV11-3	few	TGTGCCAGCAGCTTAGAGGGCAGAGAGACCCAGTACTTC	CASSLEGRETQYF
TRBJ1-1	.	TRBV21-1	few	TGTGCCAGCAGCAAAGAAGGGGCCACAAAGGGCGAAGCTTTCTTT	CASSKEGATKGEAFF